Listed here are 21 T cell receptor beta chains from one sample, sequenced in a study of cytomegalovirus exposure and HLA in healthy donors (dated by TCRdb to between 2016 and 2019). Libraries were built with the immunoSEQ multiplex PCR assay. The multiplex PCR relied on a mix of 60 forward primers for TCR Vbeta segments and 13 reverse primers for TCR Jbeta segments. In its TCRdb copy, this immuneACCESS table keeps in-frame sequences only and misses some clones. Where compared with another copy, unresolved V genes explain less than half of these, and the others have no known cause. The sample data list some 50,000 clones, and about 70% of these were observed just once. 22% of the sample belongs to the ten largest clones. The material sequenced was PBMCs. The receptor source for this set is a woman aged 50 to 60 in good health and CMV-seropositive.

The chain is built from TRBV7-2 and TRBJ1-2, with a possible D match to TRBD1 (5 bases). Germline V gives CDR1 SGHTA, CDR2 FQGNSA. V was cut by 2 bases and J by 4 bases, with 14 bases left in between. The CDR3 extends over 15 amino acids. The CDR3 nucleotides are TGTGCCAGCAGCTTACGAACTCAGGGTTCCTATGGCTACACCTTC. Translated: CASSLRTQGSYGYTF.

V usage is TRBV11-1 and J usage is TRBJ2-1, with D maybe TRBD1 (6 bases). Trimming pared 3 bases from V and 4 bases from J, leaving 13 bases between. Germline V CDR1 and CDR2: SGHAT, FQDESV (reference sequence). The length of the CDR3 is 15 residues. In DNA form, the CDR3 reads TGTGCCAGCAGCTTCAGCGCAAGGGGGTACAATGAGCAGTTCTTC. It specifies CASSFSARGYNEQFF.

The chain joins TRBV7-7 to TRBJ2-3; tentative D call: TRBD1 (6 bases). Germline CDR1 is SSHAT and CDR2 is FNYEAQ (reference sequence). Trimming shortened V by 3 bases and J by 2 bases, and 12 bases separated the two germline ends. The CDR3 spans 15 residues. CDR3 amino acids: CASSFSTGPTDTQYF. The DNA of the CDR3 is TGTGCCAGCAGCTTTTCGACAGGCCCCACAGATACGCAGTATTTT.

This rearrangement joins TRBV2 to TRBJ2-3; D not resolved. The V end was cut by 6 bases, the J end by 0 bases, with 4 bases between. CDR1 is SNHLY, CDR2 FYNNEI, per germline. This CDR3 region has 12 residues. The CDR3 sequence: CASRSSTDTQYF. The CDR3 region has the DNA TGTGCCAGCAGGAGTAGCACAGATACGCAGTATTTT.

This sequence joins TRBV28 and TRBJ2-7; a possible D gene is TRBD1 (5 bases). Trimming removed 3 bases at V and 4 bases at J, with 7 bases between. This CDR3 has 12 amino acids. The germline V gene encodes CDR1 MDHEN and CDR2 SYDVKM. CDR3 in amino acids: CASSLAGYEQYF. In DNA form, the CDR3 reads TGTGCCAGCAGTTTGGCAGGGTACGAGCAGTACTTC.

This chain uses TRBV2 with TRBJ2-3, with D hard to call. The V and J ends lost 1 base and 2 bases respectively, with 7 bases between them. The CDR3 length is 14 residues. The germline V gene has CDR1 SNHLY and CDR2 FYNNEI. The CDR3 here is CASSEGLFTDTQYF. CDR3 DNA sequence: TGTGCCAGCAGTGAAGGACTGTTCACAGATACGCAGTATTTT.

The rearrangement uses TRBV13 and TRBJ2-7, with TRBD2 matching over 8 bases. This CDR3 has 15 residues. Germline V gene sequence: CDR1 PRHDT, CDR2 FYEKMQ (reference sequence). The J segment lost 5 bases and the V segment lost 4 bases, leaving 10 bases of the junction unmatched. The CDR3 protein is CASSSRGDRMDEQYF. CDR3 DNA sequence: TGTGCCAGCAGCTCGCGGGGGGATAGAATGGACGAGCAGTACTTC.

Comment on this clone: One end of the junction does not line up with germline, which may come from a read error. This chain links TRBV4-2 with TRBJ2-5; 8 nucleotides line up with TRBD2. The CDR3 contains 17 residues. Germline V gene sequence: CDR1 LGHNA, CDR2 YNFKEQ. CDR3 DNA: TGTGCCAGCAGCTACGAGGTGCTAGCGGGCACCCAAGAGGCCCAGTACTTC. It codes for CASSYEVLAGTQEAQYF.

The chain carries TRBV5-1 and TRBJ1-1; 8 nucleotides line up with TRBD1. Germline lookup yields CDR1 SGHRS and CDR2 YFSETQ. The CDR3 runs to 15 residues. V shed 0 bases, J shed 1 base, and the junction held 2 bases outside the gene matches. The CDR3 DNA follows: TGCGCCAGCAGCTTGGACGGACAGGGGAACACTGAAGCTTTCTTT. Translating gives CASSLDGQGNTEAFF.

This chain links TRBV5-4 with TRBJ1-1; D gene uncertain. Trimming took 0 bases from V and 4 from J, leaving 13 bases between them. Germline values: CDR1 SGHNT, CDR2 YYREEE (reference sequence). The CDR3 is 15 residues long. The chain's CDR3 is CASSLVSRPVTEAFF. CDR3 in DNA: TGTGCCAGCAGCTTGGTCAGCAGGCCGGTCACTGAAGCTTTCTTT.

This clone was observed a few times. The V and J genes are TRBV20-1 and TRBJ2-5; D gene unclear. In germline, CDR1 is DFQATT, CDR2 SNEGSKA (reference sequence). The V end was cut by 6 bases, the J end by 3 bases, with 5 bases between. The CDR3 covers 10 residues. The CDR3 loop is CSASEETQYF. CDR3 DNA: TGCAGTGCCTCGGAAGAGACCCAGTACTTC.

This chain connects TRBV29-1 to TRBJ2-5, with D maybe TRBD1 (6 bases). V was cut by 3 bases and J by 2 bases, with 13 bases left in between. Germline-derived CDR1 and CDR2 are SQVTM and ANQGSEA. There are 14 residues in the CDR3. The CDR3 region has the DNA TGCAGCGTTGACAACCGGGACACACAAGAGACCCAGTACTTC. Translated: CSVDNRDTQETQYF.

The rearrangement uses TRBV29-1 and TRBJ2-3, with 7 bases that match TRBD1. CDR3 length: 16 residues. Germline lookup yields CDR1 SQVTM and CDR2 ANQGSEA. Trimming removed 7 bases from V and 6 bases from J; junction bases left unmatched: 19. The CDR3 region has the DNA TGCAGCGGTTGGCCAGGGACAGAGGGGTCTGGTGATACGCAGTATTTT. It encodes CSGWPGTEGSGDTQYF.

The rearrangement joins TRBV27 to TRBJ2-7; 10 bases are a match to TRBD1. V shed 6 bases, J shed 6 bases, and the junction held 5 bases outside the gene matches. Germline lookup yields CDR1 MNHEY and CDR2 SMNVEV (reference sequence). The CDR3 is 13 amino acids. In DNA, the CDR3 is TGTGCCAGCAGCGGACAGGGGGTCGGCGAGCAGTACTTC. As protein: CASSGQGVGEQYF.

The V call is TRBV28, the J call TRBJ2-7; 11 bases match TRBD2. CDR3 length: 17 residues. Germline V gives CDR1 MDHEN, CDR2 SYDVKM. Trimming removed 3 bases from V and 3 bases from J; junction bases left unmatched: 10. CDR3 bases: TGTGCCAGCAGTTTCCCCCTTAGCGGGAGGGCCGACTACGAGCAGTACTTC. Translated, it gives CASSFPLSGRADYEQYF. Using reference TRBV28 and TRBJ2-7 for the parts outside the CDR3, the full variable domain is DVKVTQSSRYLVKRTGEKVFLECVQDMDHENMFWYRQDPGLGLRLIYFSYDVKMKEKGDIPEGYSVSREKKERFSLILESASTNQTSMYLCASSFPLSGRADYEQYFGPGTRLTVT.

This chain connects TRBV28 to TRBJ1-1; D may be TRBD1 (6 bases). Trimming shortened V by 4 bases and J by 5 bases, and 11 bases separated the two germline ends. The CDR3 has 13 residues. From germline, CDR1 is MDHEN and CDR2 SYDVKM. CDR3 region: CASSSPRGTEAFF. CDR3 in DNA: TGTGCCAGCAGTTCGCCCAGGGGAACTGAAGCTTTCTTT.

The chain is built from TRBV9 and TRBJ2-3; 10 nucleotides align to TRBD2. V lost 0 bases and J lost 6; bases outside the gene matches: 7. The CDR3 covers 16 residues. Germline V CDR1 and CDR2: SGDLS, YYNGEE. CDR3 DNA sequence: TGTGCCAGCAGCGTAGCGCTAGCGGGAGCGAGTGATACGCAGTATTTT. Protein: CASSVALAGASDTQYF.

The chain recombines TRBV7-9 with TRBJ2-5; 9 bases agree with TRBD2. V lost 7 bases, J lost 1 base, and 13 bases stayed unmatched. Germline CDR1 and CDR2: SEHNR and FQNEAQ (reference sequence). This CDR3 contains 17 residues. CDR3 coding DNA: TGTGCCAGCACCATAGGCACCTGGACTAGCGCCCAAGAGACCCAGTACTTC. Its protein product is CASTIGTWTSAQETQYF.

To note about this clone: Because it lacks the conserved phenylalanine or tryptophan at the end, this CDR3 is likely a read error. The CDR3 protein is CASSRGTGINYGYTV. The CDR3 DNA reads as TGCGCCAGCAGCCGAGGGACAGGAATTAACTATGGCTACACCGTC. The V call is TRBV4-3, the J call TRBJ1-2; TRBD1 aligns across 8 bases. The CDR3 consists of 15 residues. V dropped 4 bases and J dropped 1; count of bases not matched to a gene: 5. The germline V gene has CDR1 LGHNA and CDR2 YSLEER.

This clone is categorized as medium-sized. CDR3 residues: CASSLYSPGTGSYNEQFF. CDR3 DNA sequence: TGTGCCAGCAGCTTATACTCACCGGGGACAGGCTCCTACAATGAGCAGTTCTTC. The genes are TRBV7-3 and TRBJ2-1; 8 nucleotides align to TRBD1. Germline trimming cut 2 bases from V and 0 bases from J; bases unmatched to any gene: 9. CDR3 length: 18 residues. The V gene's germline CDR1 is SGHTA and CDR2 FQGTGA.

J is TRBJ1-3 and V is TRBV30; weak D call: TRBD1 (5 bases). Germline loops: CDR1 GTSNPN, CDR2 SVGIG (reference sequence). The V and J ends lost 7 bases and 1 base respectively, with 11 bases between them. The CDR3 spans 13 residues. The DNA of the CDR3 is TGTGCCTCCCCAGGGATATCTGGAAACACCATATATTTT. Residues: CASPGISGNTIYF.